Listed here are 27 T cell receptor beta chains from one sample, sequenced in a study of blood T cell repertoires in COVID-19. The table came from immunoSEQ multiplex PCR; TCRdb's copy has only in-frame clones and leaves some out. Of under 300,000 clones detected, 65% to 85% appear once; the ten largest clones hold around 3.7%. Source material: PBMCs or T cells enriched from blood (not recorded which). These receptors were taken from a man in his forties or fifties who had recovered from COVID-19.

The chain recombines TRBV29-1 with TRBJ1-1; 7 nucleotides match TRBD1. CDR3 size: 13 residues. The trim removed 3 bases at V and 2 bases at J, leaving 3 bases unmatched. The germline V gene encodes CDR1 SQVTM and CDR2 ANQGSEA. CDR3 nucleotide sequence: TGCAGCGTTGACAGGGGGTTAAACACTGAAGCTTTCTTT. It specifies CSVDRGLNTEAFF.

A single count supports this clone. The chain couples TRBV6-4 to TRBJ2-3; possible D gene TRBD1, 5 bases. The germline V and J ends were trimmed by 2 bases and 2 bases, with 11 bases remaining between them. This CDR3 is built from 15 residues. Germline assignment: CDR1 MRHNA and CDR2 SNTAGT. CDR3 in amino acids: CASSDGATHTDTQYF. CDR3 DNA sequence: TGTGCCAGCAGTGACGGGGCTACTCACACAGATACGCAGTATTTT.

This clone turned up a few times. The chain's CDR3 is CSASGTSGTSYEQYF. In DNA form, the CDR3 reads TGCAGTGCTAGTGGGACTAGCGGGACCTCCTACGAGCAGTACTTC. The rearrangement joins TRBV20-1 to TRBJ2-7; TRBD2 agrees at 13 bases. The CDR3 extends over 15 amino acids. The trim removed 3 bases at V and 0 bases at J, leaving 2 bases unmatched. Per the germline V gene, CDR1 is DFQATT and CDR2 is SNEGSKA (reference sequence).

The V gene is TRBV5-1, the J gene TRBJ1-2; tentatively, D is TRBD1 (5 bases). CDR1 is SGHRS and CDR2 is YFSETQ in the germline V gene. The CDR3 totals 12 residues. With 4 bases removed from V and 4 bases from J, the gap between germline ends came to 8 bases. CDR3 nucleotide sequence: TGCGCCAGCAGCGGGGCCCTCTATGGCTACACCTTC. This sequence encodes CASSGALYGYTF.

The V call is TRBV7-2, the J call TRBJ2-1, with 9 bases aligning to TRBD2. CDR3 length equals 15 residues. The J segment lost 6 bases and the V segment lost 2 bases, leaving 5 bases of the junction unmatched. CDR1 and CDR2 from the germline V gene are SGHTA and FQGNSA. The CDR3 nucleotides read TGTGCCAGCAGCTTACGCGGGAGGGCCGTCAATGAGCAGTTCTTC. This gives the protein CASSLRGRAVNEQFF.

The chain joins TRBV5-8 to TRBJ1-5; D is perhaps TRBD1 (5 bases). This CDR3 has 16 amino acids. Trimming took off 4 bases at V and 1 base at J, with 15 bases between the two ends. CDR1 is SGHTS, CDR2 YDEGEE, per germline. In DNA form, the CDR3 reads TGTGCCAGCAGCCCGGGACTCACCCCGAGCAATCAGCCCCAGCATTTT. Translation: CASSPGLTPSNQPQHF. Supplemented by reference TRBV5-8 and TRBJ1-5, the full variable domain reads EAGVTQSPTHLIKTRGQQATLRCSPISGHTSVYWYQQALGLGLQFLLWYDEGEERNRGNFPPRFSGRQFPNYSSELNVNALELEDSALYLCASSPGLTPSNQPQHFGDGTRLSIL.

V gene TRBV20-1 combines with J gene TRBJ2-1; 7 bases fit TRBD2. The CDR3 contains 11 residues. Germline-derived CDR1 and CDR2 are DFQATT and SNEGSKA (reference sequence). The ends lost 7 bases at V and 10 bases at J; junction bases unmatched: 7. CDR3 DNA: TGCAGTGTGAGAAGCGGGGCGGAGCAGTTCTTC. This gives the protein CSVRSGAEQFF.

This chain connects TRBV4-2 to TRBJ1-2; 7 bases are shared with TRBD1. Germline lookup yields CDR1 LGHNA and CDR2 YNFKEQ. Unmatched junction bases numbered 9, after V lost 4 bases and J lost 7 bases. The CDR3 consists of 14 residues. This CDR3 reads CASSPPTGLSGYTF. As DNA, the CDR3 is TGTGCCAGCAGCCCCCCGACAGGGCTAAGTGGCTACACCTTC.

This chain joins TRBV5-1 and TRBJ2-3; 13 bases are shared with TRBD2. The CDR3 extends over 16 amino acids. In germline, CDR1 is SGHRS, CDR2 YFSETQ. V lost 1 base, J lost 6 bases, and 5 bases stayed unmatched. In nucleotides, the CDR3 is TGCGCCAGCAGCTTGACTAGCGGGGGGGCCGGGGATACGCAGTATTTT. Protein product: CASSLTSGGAGDTQYF.

The rearrangement joins TRBV5-1 to TRBJ2-2; TRBD2 agrees at 10 bases. The germline V gene has CDR1 SGHRS and CDR2 YFSETQ. The CDR3 loop spans 17 amino acids. Germline trimming cut 0 bases from V and 0 bases from J; bases unmatched to any gene: 2. The CDR3 DNA follows: TGCGCCAGCAGCTTGGGCCTAGCGGGAGCGAACACCGGGGAGCTGTTTTTT. Its protein product is CASSLGLAGANTGELFF.

V and J are TRBV25-1 and TRBJ2-2; 10 positions agree with TRBD2. J lost 1 base, V lost 7 bases, and 12 bases had no gene match. Germline V CDR1 and CDR2: MGHDK, SYGVNS. The length of the CDR3 is 18 residues. The CDR3 here is CASTPNWASGRNTGELFF. In DNA, the CDR3 is TGTGCCAGCACTCCCAATTGGGCTAGCGGGAGGAACACCGGGGAGCTGTTTTTT.

The chain links TRBV2 to TRBJ1-5; 10 bases line up with TRBD1. V shed 8 bases, J shed 0 bases, and the junction held 10 bases outside the gene matches. The CDR3 extends over 17 amino acids. Germline assignment: CDR1 SNHLY and CDR2 FYNNEI. This CDR3 reads CASRPGTGAPSNQPQHF. The CDR3 DNA reads TGTGCCAGCCGTCCCGGGACAGGGGCCCCTAGCAATCAGCCCCAGCATTTT.

The chain carries TRBV18 and TRBJ1-2; 7 bases map to TRBD1. V lost 3 bases and J lost 4; bases outside the gene matches: 11. Germline lookup yields CDR1 KGHSH and CDR2 LQKENI. The length of the CDR3 is 16 residues. Here the CDR3 DNA reads TGTGCCAGCTCACCTTTGAAAGCGGACAGGCTCTATGGCTACACCTTC. It specifies CASSPLKADRLYGYTF. Full variable domain (outside the CDR3, taken from reference TRBV18 and TRBJ1-2): NAGVMQNPRHLVRRRGQEARLRCSPMKGHSHVYWYRQLPEEGLKFMVYLQKENIIDESGMPKERFSAEFPKEGPSILRIQQVVRGDSAAYFCASSPLKADRLYGYTFGSGTRLTVV.

This clone has just one count. The rearrangement joins TRBV29-1 to TRBJ1-1; tentative D call: TRBD1 (5 bases). Per germline, CDR1 SQVTM and CDR2 ANQGSEA. V was trimmed by 4 bases and J by 6 bases, leaving 12 bases between them. This CDR3 has 12 residues. The CDR3 DNA is TGCAGCGTTGTGGGGGGGTCGGCTGAAGCTTTCTTT. This gives the protein CSVVGGSAEAFF. The entire variable domain, with the rest obtained from reference TRBV29-1 and TRBJ1-1, is as follows: SAVISQKPSRDICQRGTSLTIQCQVDSQVTMMFWYRQQPGQSLTLIATANQGSEATYESGFVIDKFPISRPNLTFSTLTVSNMSPEDSSIYLCSVVGGSAEAFFGQGTRLTVV.

This chain joins TRBV29-1 and TRBJ1-1; 7 nucleotides align to TRBD1. Losses at the gene ends were 8 bases for V and 1 base for J; bases not matched to a gene: 4. CDR1 SQVTM and CDR2 ANQGSEA come from the germline V gene. This CDR3 contains 12 residues. CDR3 nucleotide sequence: TGCAGCACGTGGACAGGGAACACTGAAGCTTTCTTT. Its protein product is CSTWTGNTEAFF.

CDR3 sequence: CASSLALSGAGNTIYF. Written as DNA, the CDR3 is TGTGCCAGCAGCTTAGCTCTGAGTGGAGCGGGAAACACCATATATTTT. This sequence joins TRBV7-9 and TRBJ1-3; D is undetermined. The germline gives CDR1 SEHNR, CDR2 FQNEAQ (reference sequence). The germline V and J ends were trimmed by 0 bases and 4 bases, with 13 bases remaining between them. This CDR3 is built from 16 residues.

V and J are TRBV19 and TRBJ1-5; TRBD1 agrees at 7 bases. Per germline, CDR1 LNHDA and CDR2 SQIVND (reference sequence). Trimming removed 6 bases from V and 0 bases from J; junction bases left unmatched: 5. There are 15 residues in the CDR3. The CDR3 region is CASRLGTASNQPQHF. Here the CDR3 DNA reads TGTGCCAGTAGGCTGGGGACAGCTAGCAATCAGCCCCAGCATTTT.

The chain employs TRBV3-1 (or the pseudogene TRBV3-2) and TRBJ2-1; 8 bases line up with TRBD2. The V segment lost 5 bases and the J segment 7 bases; nucleotides outside the gene matches: 7. This CDR3 comprises 14 residues. CDR1 and CDR2 (germline): LGHDT, YNNKEL (reference sequence). The CDR3 nucleotides read TGTGCCAGCAGCGGGAGCGGGGGCTATAATGAGCAGTTCTTC. Protein: CASSGSGGYNEQFF.

The chain is built from TRBV24-1 and TRBJ1-5; TRBD1 is a possible D gene (5 bases). Germline V gene data show CDR1 as KGHDR and CDR2 as SFDVKD. This CDR3 is built from 15 residues. V lost 4 bases to trimming and J lost 7 bases, with 16 bases between them. The CDR3 DNA reads as TGTGCCACCAGTGACTCCTCGGGGGGGTGGCAGCCCCAGCATTTT. Protein: CATSDSSGGWQPQHF.

The rearrangement uses TRBV25-1 and TRBJ1-1; maybe TRBD1 (5 bases). The CDR3 has 14 amino acids. Germline loops: CDR1 MGHDK, CDR2 SYGVNS. Trimming shortened V by 4 bases and J by 6 bases, and 15 bases separated the two germline ends. CDR3 sequence (DNA): TGTGCCAGCAGTGCCCCCGGCAGGGAGGCTGAAGCTTTCTTT. Its translation is CASSAPGREAEAFF.

This clone was seen only a few times. The chain carries TRBV11-2 and TRBJ2-7; no reliable D call. This CDR3 is 14 amino acids long. The germline V gene encodes CDR1 SGHAT and CDR2 FQNNGV. With 3 bases removed from V and 3 bases from J, the gap between germline ends came to 12 bases. The CDR3 spells CASSLGTELYEQYF. As DNA, the CDR3 is TGTGCCAGCAGCTTGGGCACAGAACTCTACGAGCAGTACTTC.

This clone was counted a few times. The chain links TRBV7-3 to TRBJ1-1, with D hard to call. Germline V gene lookup returns CDR1 SGHTA and CDR2 FQGTGA. The V gene lost 1 base and the J gene lost 1 base, with 4 bases spanning the gap. The CDR3 is 13 amino acids. CDR3 DNA sequence: TGTGCCAGCAGCTTAAGGAGGAACACTGAAGCTTTCTTT. This translates into CASSLRRNTEAFF.

The V call is TRBV2, the J call TRBJ1-5; D ambiguous. CDR1 and CDR2 (germline): SNHLY, FYNNEI. Trimming removed 4 bases at V and 6 bases at J, with 19 bases between. The CDR3 has 16 residues. Here the CDR3 reads CASSVFGEKGGQPQHF. The CDR3 DNA follows: TGTGCCAGCAGTGTTTTCGGGGAAAAAGGAGGTCAGCCCCAGCATTTT.

The genes are TRBV2 and TRBJ2-3; D is possibly TRBD1 (6 bases). V was shortened by 7 bases and J by 1 base, with 12 bases between the two germline ends. This CDR3 is built from 14 residues. Per germline, CDR1 SNHLY and CDR2 FYNNEI. This CDR3 reads CASTHRDRTDTQYF. Here the CDR3 DNA reads TGTGCCAGCACCCACAGGGATCGCACAGATACGCAGTATTTT.

In nucleotides, the CDR3 is TGCGCCAGCATTACCAGGAGCGGGGAGCAGTACTTC. This encodes CASITRSGEQYF. J is TRBJ2-7 and V is TRBV10-2; a weak D match, TRBD2 (6 bases). Trimming shortened V by 7 bases and J by 7 bases, and 14 bases separated the two germline ends. Germline CDR1 and CDR2: WSHSY and SAAADI. This CDR3 comprises 12 residues.

The rearrangement joins TRBV28 to TRBJ1-6; 9 nucleotides match TRBD1. This CDR3 comprises 15 residues. Germline values: CDR1 MDHEN, CDR2 SYDVKM. V shed 7 bases, J shed 7 bases, and the junction held 8 bases outside the gene matches. This CDR3 reads CASNENRGRNSPLHF. In DNA, the CDR3 is TGTGCCAGCAATGAAAACAGGGGGCGAAATTCACCCCTCCACTTT. Variable domain in full (rest from reference TRBV28 and TRBJ1-6): DVKVTQSSRYLVKRTGEKVFLECVQDMDHENMFWYRQDPGLGLRLIYFSYDVKMKEKGDIPEGYSVSREKKERFSLILESASTNQTSMYLCASNENRGRNSPLHFGNGTRLTVT.

The chain combines TRBV5-1 with TRBJ2-7, with 8 bases that match TRBD2. V shed 5 bases, J shed 3 bases, and the junction held 4 bases outside the gene matches. The CDR3 length is 13 residues. Germline CDR1 SGHRS, CDR2 YFSETQ. For the CDR3, the DNA is TGCGCCAGCAGGCGCGGGGGGTTCTACGAGCAGTACTTC. This codes for CASRRGGFYEQYF.